This T cell receptor (beta chain) was captured by sequencing in a study of T cells after yellow fever vaccination. Study in general: Preparation used SMART-Seq v4 Ultra Low Input for the low-cell-number fractions. Regarding the study as a whole: Contamination of FACS-sorted repertoires by abundant clonotypes from the bulk population could occur. By day 5 rather than day 15, the secondary response had peaked, though it was weaker.

This clonotype was counted only a few times. No antigen is known for it. TCRdb reanalysed the 5' RACE reads using MiXCR and keeps one entry per CDR3 protein. The sample includes about 510,000 distinct CDR3 sequences, around a fifth of them seen just once. The germline V gene encodes CDR1 SGHRS and CDR2 YFSETQ. This CDR3 comprises 14 residues. V lost 5 bases, J lost 1 base, and 9 bases lay in between. Sample: PBMCs, taken roughly 20 days after the first yellow fever vaccination. The chain recombines TRBV5-1 with TRBJ2-2; no clear D. This sequence was found in a man aged 18 to 35 who received the YFV17D yellow fever vaccine. The CDR3 bases are TGCGCCAGCAGGGTGGCAGTGAACACCGGGGAGCTGTTTTTT. Encoded protein: CASRVAVNTGELFF.